A single sample is the source of the 28 T cell receptor beta chains below, sequenced in a study of T cell repertoires in cytomegalovirus infection (dated by TCRdb to between 2017 and 2020). Sequenced using an Illumina HiSeq 1500. The public reads were run again by TCRdb, first through fastp at Q25 and then through MiXCR, and only productive beta chains were kept. Under each unique CDR3 protein, matching rows form one entry showing the most common genes and DNA. The sample records about 680,000 distinct CDR3 sequences, roughly 24% of which are singletons. The biggest ten clones account for approximately 8% of the sample. Source material: CD8+ T cells from PBMCs. Receptors were obtained from a human donor in good health (CMV status not recorded). Some clones in this sample may be carry-over from other donors' samples.

The CDR3 loop is CASTHKNIQYF. In DNA form, the CDR3 reads TGTGCCAGCACCCACAAAAACATTCAGTACTTC. The chain links TRBV28 to TRBJ2-4; D is uncertain. V gave up 7 bases and J gave up 3 bases, with 4 bases separating them. From germline, CDR1 is MDHEN and CDR2 SYDVKM. The CDR3 has 11 amino acids.

This clonotype was observed a handful of times. The chain employs TRBV9 and TRBJ2-6; the match to TRBD1 covers 10 bases. This CDR3 has 14 amino acids. The V segment lost 7 bases and the J segment 4 bases; nucleotides outside the gene matches: 2. CDR1 SGDLS and CDR2 YYNGEE come from the germline V gene. This CDR3 reads CASDRGPGANVLTF. For the CDR3, the DNA is TGTGCCAGCGACAGGGGGCCAGGGGCCAACGTCCTGACTTTC.

This clonotype was observed a handful of times. This sequence joins TRBV10-3 and TRBJ2-5, with TRBD1 as a possible D gene (5 bases). There are 12 residues in the CDR3. V lost 8 bases, J lost 3 bases, and 10 bases lay in between. Germline loops: CDR1 ENHRY, CDR2 SYGVKD. The chain's CDR3 is CAIRAQEETQYF. For the CDR3, the DNA is TGTGCCATCCGGGCACAGGAAGAGACCCAGTACTTC.

There are a few counts of this clonotype. This chain joins TRBV6-5 and TRBJ1-2, with no clear D. This CDR3 region has 16 residues. The ends were cut back, 0 bases at V and 6 bases at J, with 17 bases in the middle. Germline CDR1 MNHEY, CDR2 SVGAGI. CDR3 residues: CASSYSIGGSRHGYTF. In DNA, the CDR3 is TGTGCCAGCAGTTACTCGATCGGCGGATCGAGGCATGGCTACACCTTC.

This sequence joins TRBV20-1 and TRBJ1-1, with 7 bases identical to TRBD1. Losses at the gene ends were 4 bases for V and 0 bases for J; bases not matched to a gene: 2. The CDR3 covers 13 residues. Looked up from germline, CDR1 is DFQATT and CDR2 is SNEGSKA (reference sequence). Here the CDR3 reads CSATTGMNTEAFF. Written as DNA, the CDR3 is TGCAGTGCTACGACAGGGATGAACACTGAAGCTTTCTTT.

In its sample, this clonotype was seen many times. The V call is TRBV4-2, the J call TRBJ2-5; a possible D gene is TRBD2 (6 bases). There are 16 residues in the CDR3. V was cut by 3 bases and J by 0 bases, with 14 bases left in between. Germline V gene lookup returns CDR1 LGHNA and CDR2 YNFKEQ. The CDR3 sequence: CASSQRSGVYQETQYF. The CDR3 region has the DNA TGTGCCAGCAGCCAGCGTAGCGGTGTTTACCAAGAGACCCAGTACTTC.

The rearrangement uses TRBV7-9 and TRBJ2-5, with D perhaps TRBD1 (6 bases). Germline V gene sequence: CDR1 SEHNR, CDR2 FQNEAQ (reference sequence). CDR3 length equals 15 residues. V was clipped by 5 bases and J by 1 base, with 14 bases between them. The CDR3 DNA follows: TGTGCCAGCAGCCGACCCGGGACACTCCAAGAGACCCAGTACTTC. Translation gives CASSRPGTLQETQYF.

V gene TRBV7-8 combines with J gene TRBJ1-1; D may be TRBD1 (5 bases). Germline values: CDR1 SGHVS, CDR2 FQNEAQ. The CDR3 is 17 residues long. V lost 1 base and J 0 bases, leaving 15 bases between the germline ends. The CDR3 is CASSLVSQGFMNTEAFF. The DNA of the CDR3 is TGTGCCAGCAGCTTAGTCTCGCAGGGCTTCATGAACACTGAAGCTTTCTTT.

The sample holds a few counts of this clonotype. V gene TRBV28 combines with J gene TRBJ2-7, with a tentative D call TRBD2 (6 bases). Germline V gene sequence: CDR1 MDHEN, CDR2 SYDVKM. The CDR3 consists of 16 residues. CDR3 amino acids: CVSSPMWRELTYEQYV. CDR3 in DNA: TGTGTCAGCAGTCCGATGTGGAGGGAGCTAACCTACGAGCAGTACGTC.

This clonotype has ten or more counts. The chain employs TRBV7-6 and TRBJ2-2; a weak D match, TRBD2 (6 bases). CDR1 is SGHVS and CDR2 is FNYEAQ in the germline V gene. CDR3 length: 12 residues. The DNA of the CDR3 is TGTGGTTGGGAGGCATACACCGGGGAGCTGTTTTTT. Protein product: CGWEAYTGELFF. Based on the CDR3 plus reference TRBV7-6 and TRBJ2-2, the full variable domain is GAGVSQSPRYKVTKRGQDVALRCDPISGHVSLYWYRQALGQGPEFLTYFNYEAQQDKSGLPNDRFSAERPEGSISTLTIQRTEQRDSAMYRCGWEAYTGELFFGEGSRLTVL.

This clonotype showed up many times. The V call is TRBV7-2, the J call TRBJ1-2; 8 nucleotides agree with TRBD1. V shed 4 bases, J shed 6 bases, and the junction held 13 bases outside the gene matches. Germline V gene lookup returns CDR1 SGHTA and CDR2 FQGNSA. The CDR3 has 16 residues. The CDR3 loop reads CASSSVQGAPVDGYTF. The CDR3 nucleotides read TGTGCCAGCAGCTCCGTGCAGGGGGCCCCGGTTGATGGCTACACCTTC. Filled out from reference TRBV7-2 and TRBJ1-2, the complete variable domain reads GAGVSQSPSNKVTEKGKDVELRCDPISGHTALYWYRQSLGQGLEFLIYFQGNSAPDKSGLPSDRFSAERTGGSVSTLTIQRTQQEDSAVYLCASSSVQGAPVDGYTFGSGTRLTVV.

As for this clonotype: A junction end diverges from the germline sequence, so it may reflect a read error. The V and J genes are TRBV7-6 and TRBJ2-5; D gene ambiguous. Germline V gives CDR1 SGHVS, CDR2 FNYEAQ. This CDR3 has 15 residues. This CDR3 reads CVSSDSDPIKETQYF. CDR3 in DNA: TGTGTCAGCAGCGATAGTGACCCGATAAAAGAGACCCAGTACTTC.

This clonotype was seen ten or more times. The CDR3: CASSSLAEAFF. As DNA, the CDR3 is TGTGCCAGCAGTTCCCTAGCTGAAGCTTTCTTT. This rearrangement joins TRBV12-3 or TRBV12-4 to TRBJ1-1; D remains unclear. This CDR3 contains 11 residues. The germline V and J ends were trimmed by 4 bases and 6 bases, with 6 bases remaining between them.

The gene calls are TRBV29-1 and TRBJ2-1; D might be TRBD1 (5 bases). V was shortened by 7 bases and J by 4 bases, with 35 bases between the two germline ends. Looked up from germline, CDR1 is SQVTM and CDR2 is ANQGSEA. The length of the CDR3 is 20 residues. CDR3 sequence (DNA): TGCAGCGGGACGATAGTCGGGCAGGGAAAGAGGCCCCCCGATTACAATGAGCAGTTCTTC. Translating it yields CSGTIVGQGKRPPDYNEQFF.

The rearrangement links TRBV29-1 to TRBJ1-1; D possibly corresponds to TRBD1 (5 bases). Trimming removed 8 bases at V and 1 base at J, with 14 bases between. Germline V gene data show CDR1 as SQVTM and CDR2 as ANQGSEA. The CDR3 sequence is 13 residues long. CDR3 nucleotide sequence: TGCAGCACCACCGGGACGGGGAACACTGAAGCTTTCTTT. This codes for CSTTGTGNTEAFF.

The chain is built from TRBV29-1 and TRBJ2-1; D remains ambiguous. V lost 1 base, J lost 10 bases, and 11 bases lay in between. Germline V CDR1 and CDR2: SQVTM, ANQGSEA. There are 12 residues in the CDR3. The CDR3 sequence: CSVEGRTWEQFF. CDR3 sequence (DNA): TGCAGCGTTGAAGGCCGCACTTGGGAGCAGTTCTTC.

This CDR3 reads CASSSRTGGSEETQYF. The CDR3 DNA follows: TGTGCCAGCAGCTCACGGACAGGGGGATCTGAGGAGACCCAGTACTTC. The genes are TRBV9 and TRBJ2-5, with TRBD1 identical over 10 bases. Per the germline V gene, CDR1 is SGDLS and CDR2 is YYNGEE. CDR3 size: 16 residues. Trimming at V came to 4 bases and at J to 5 bases, leaving 11 bases not matched to a gene.

This clonotype came up a few times. CDR3 in amino acids: CASSQRETSGGSEQFF. The CDR3 DNA reads TGTGCCAGCAGCCAAAGAGAGACTAGCGGGGGGTCTGAGCAGTTCTTC. V gene TRBV14 combines with J gene TRBJ2-1, with TRBD2 identical over 13 bases. CDR1 SGHDN and CDR2 FVKESK come from the germline V gene. Trimming took 2 bases from V and 9 from J; bases not matched to a gene: 7. The CDR3 sequence is 16 residues long.

This clonotype occurred a few times. The rearrangement joins TRBV27 to TRBJ2-1; D is uncertain. This CDR3 has 15 residues. The V and J ends lost 5 bases and 2 bases respectively, with 13 bases between them. Germline CDR1 is MNHEY and CDR2 is SMNVEV (reference sequence). The CDR3 DNA follows: TGTGCCAGCAGTCTGACGGTGTTTACCTACAATGAGCAGTTCTTC. This translates into CASSLTVFTYNEQFF.

This clonotype is a singleton in its sample. Given a much more abundant clone one base away, this may be a read error. This chain links TRBV7-6 with TRBJ2-1; D ambiguous. This CDR3 is built from 15 residues. CDR1 is SGHVS and CDR2 is FNYEAQ in the germline V gene. In nucleotides, the CDR3 is TGTGTCAGCAGTATAGACCAGGCAGTTTACAATGAGCAGTTCTTC. Translation: CVSSIDQAVYNEQFF. The whole variable domain, remainder taken from reference TRBV7-6 and TRBJ2-1, is GAGVSQSPRYKVTKRGQDVALRCDPISGHVSLYWYRQALGQGPEFLTYFNYEAQQDKSGLPNDRFSAERPEGSISTLTIQRTEQRDSAMYRCVSSIDQAVYNEQFFGPGTRLTVL.

The chain recombines TRBV12-3 or TRBV12-4 with TRBJ2-3; 8 bases line up with TRBD2. Unmatched junction bases numbered 5, after V lost 1 base and J lost 2 bases. The length of the CDR3 is 16 residues. The CDR3 sequence is CASSLVERGFTDTQYF. The CDR3 nucleotides are TGTGCCAGCAGTTTAGTCGAGCGGGGGTTCACAGATACGCAGTATTTT.

Worth noting for this clonotype: This may be a read error: a much more frequent sequence differs by one nucleotide. The chain carries TRBV7-8 and TRBJ2-7, with D perhaps matching TRBD1 (6 bases). Germline-derived CDR1 and CDR2 are SGHVS and FQNEAQ. CDR3 length equals 11 residues. The CDR3 region has the DNA TGTGTCAGCAGGGGCCTTAACGAGCAGTACGTC. Translated: CVSRGLNEQYV.

J is TRBJ2-1 and V is TRBV6-2 or TRBV6-3; no clear D. Trimming took off 6 bases at V and 11 bases at J, with 11 bases between the two ends. Per germline, CDR1 MNHEY and CDR2 SVGEGT. The CDR3 is 11 residues long. This CDR3 reads CASSPRLKQFF. In nucleotides, the CDR3 is TGTGCCAGCAGCCCGCGGCTCAAGCAGTTCTTC.

This clonotype was seen repeatedly, ten times or more. The V and J genes are TRBV4-2 and TRBJ2-2; no reliable D call. Germline lookup yields CDR1 LGHNA and CDR2 YNFKEQ. Deletions cut 4 bases from V and 1 base from J, with 16 bases between. The length of the CDR3 is 17 residues. This chain's CDR3 is CASSRIGVPGNTGELFF. CDR3 sequence (DNA): TGTGCCAGCAGCCGAATTGGGGTCCCCGGGAACACCGGGGAGCTGTTTTTT.

Worth noting for this clonotype: One end of the junction fails to match germline, which may point to a read error. The CDR3 bases are TGTGCCAGCAGTTTTACAGGGACCCATCAGCCTCAGCAGTTT. This encodes CASSFTGTHQPQQF. V is TRBV28 and J is TRBJ1-5, with D possibly TRBD1 on 6 matching bases. The germline gives CDR1 MDHEN, CDR2 SYDVKM. CDR3 length: 14 residues.

The V call is TRBV9, the J call TRBJ2-3; D unresolved. Trimming took 0 bases from V and 0 from J, leaving 11 bases between them. The length of the CDR3 is 16 residues. Per the germline V gene, CDR1 is SGDLS and CDR2 is YYNGEE. The CDR3 DNA sequence: TGTGCCAGCAGCGTAGCGGCCTCATACAGCACAGATACGCAGTATTTT. As protein: CASSVAASYSTDTQYF.

The rearrangement joins TRBV4-1 to TRBJ1-1, with TRBD1 as a possible D gene (5 bases). CDR3 length: 13 amino acids. Trimming cost V 1 base and J 10 bases, with 13 bases left between them. Germline loops: CDR1 MGHRA, CDR2 YSYEKL. In DNA form, the CDR3 reads TGCGCCAGCAGCCAAGGGAAGGGCAGGGTAGCTTTCTTT. Protein: CASSQGKGRVAFF.

V usage is TRBV6-6 and J usage is TRBJ2-7; the match to TRBD1 covers 9 bases. The CDR3 runs 16 residues. The J segment lost 0 bases and the V segment lost 8 bases, leaving 11 bases of the junction unmatched. Germline lookup yields CDR1 MNHNY and CDR2 SVGAGI (reference sequence). Here the CDR3 DNA reads TGTGCCAGCGGATGGACAGGGGCCAGAAGCTCCTACGAGCAGTACTTC. Residues: CASGWTGARSSYEQYF.